One TCR beta chain is described in this entry. Its target is unknown. Method: immunoSEQ multiplex PCR; TCRdb's copy keeps in-frame clones and lacks some. This sample has about 600,000 clones, with around 97% found just once. The V and J ends lost 3 bases and 9 bases, in that order; junction bases with no gene match: 13. This CDR3 is 16 amino acids long. The germline V gene encodes CDR1 KGHSH and CDR2 LQKENI. The sample is drawn from a study of shared clonotypes between healthy human individuals. Findings and limits, study-wide: Naive subsets, compared against memory subsets, generally had larger estimated richness values. The study found roughly 5% of naive CD4 clonotypes shared across several donors.

This chain connects TRBV18 to TRBJ2-7, with 11 bases fitting TRBD2. This clonotype was sampled from a woman aged 25 to 39 in good health. Sequenced material: naive CD4+ T cells sorted from blood. Indicated subset: CD45RA+ positively selected. The CDR3 loop is CASSPPGLAASGGQYF. The CDR3 DNA reads as TGTGCCAGCTCACCGCCGGGACTAGCGGCCTCCGGGGGGCAGTACTTC.